This T cell receptor (beta chain) was recorded in a study of T cell repertoires in urothelial bladder cancer (dated by TCRdb to about 2019). Some background on the complete study: Of the approximately 12 resected lesions, three were clinical stage cT0, three were cTa, three were cT1 and three were cT2 or greater. The study compared clonality of the TCR repertoire in bladder tumors against clonality in benign bladder inflammation. Around eleven patients with bladder lesions undergoing transurethral resection were identified prospectively. About a dozen resected bladder lesions, made up of urothelial carcinoma (UC+) and benign (UC-) specimens, were studied. Overall results and qualifications from the work: A single T-cell clone reached up to roughly 15% of infiltrating lymphocytes in carcinoma specimens, compared with approximately 1.8% in benign specimens. The median percentage of tumor infiltrating lymphocytes was over 1.5% in carcinoma specimens and over 9.5% in benign specimens. Urothelial carcinoma specimens had fewer T cells than benign specimens, with medians of approximately 5,000 and 26,000.

Turning to this clone: The specificity of this receptor is unknown. One base away there is no much larger clone; base qualities are not given.

The immunoSEQ assay was used to sequence the CDR3 region of the TCR beta chain. Turning to the authors' computational methods: For each specimen, T-cell fraction, clonal dominance and maximum TCR clone frequency were calculated. TCRdb took this table from immuneACCESS and kept in-frame rearrangements with V and J called. Such tables lack part of the clones; where checked against another copy, unresolved V genes explain under half of the gap, and the rest is unexplained. Clonal size and the V and J genes are those of that table, whereas D and trimming came from the DNA. Recorded for this sample are about 13,000 clones; 60% to 70% of them occurred a single time. The ten biggest clones cover approximately 9% of the sample. At transurethral resection, specimens of the bladder lesions were collected and then stored at -80C. DNA was extracted from bladder specimens collected at transurethral resection.

Taken from the germline V gene (reference sequence), the CDR1 and CDR2 loops are SGHKS and YYEKEE. At the junction V is shortened by 4 bases and J by 6 bases; bases outside the gene matches: 19. There are 19 amino acids in the CDR3, from cysteine to phenylalanine inclusive. Kept here is only the CDR3 DNA, which spans 57 bases and is read in frame from base 1. The rearranged segments are TRBV5-5 and TRBJ1-6, and 7 junctional nucleotides match TRBD1. The TCR originated in a human donor with urothelial carcinoma. Source material: tumor-infiltrating cells from bladder cancer. The CDR3 sequence is CASSAGSSTGQSFNSPLHF. Read as DNA, the sequence is TGTGCCAGCAGCGCAGGTAGTAGTACGGGACAGTCTTTTAATTCACCCCTCCACTTT.